A single sample gave rise to the 6 T cell receptor beta chains below, sequenced in a study of regulatory T cells in long-lasting Graves disease. Researchers made TCR beta libraries by using iRepertoire HTBI primers and running Arm-PCR on CDR3 regions. TCRdb itself ran the multiplex PCR reads through MiXCR, one entry per CDR3 protein. The table records about 460,000 distinct CDR3 sequences, less than 25% of them present only once. Time point denoted: persistent/refractory GD, antithyroid drugs over 5 years with positive TRAb. PBMCs provided the RNA from which the TCR library was made. The source material was peripheral blood mononuclear cells (PBMCs), sampled when the disease was refractory, from a patient treated with antithyroid drugs. These receptor sequences come from a female donor with Graves disease.

This chain uses TRBV7-9 with TRBJ2-1; a possible D gene is TRBD1 (6 bases). The CDR3 sequence is 13 residues long. V lost 1 base and J lost 9, with 10 bases in between. Per germline, CDR1 SEHNR and CDR2 FQNEAQ (reference sequence). The CDR3: CASSLGQGTEQFF. As DNA, the CDR3 is TGTGCCAGCAGCTTAGGGCAGGGGACTGAGCAGTTCTTC.

Here the CDR3 DNA reads TGCGCCAGCAGCCGGGGGGGCAGCAGGACCGGGGAGCTGTTTTTT. It specifies CASSRGGSRTGELFF. The chain is built from TRBV4-3 and TRBJ2-2, with D perhaps matching TRBD2 (7 bases). Germline V gene data show CDR1 as LGHNA and CDR2 as YSLEER. The CDR3 has 15 residues. V lost 4 bases, J lost 5 bases, and 14 bases lay in between.

This clonotype was counted ten times or more. The V and J genes are TRBV7-2 and TRBJ2-7; D is perhaps TRBD1 or TRBD2 (5 bases each). V lost 6 bases and J lost 3, with 12 bases in between. In germline, CDR1 is SGHTA, CDR2 FQGNSA. There are 13 residues in the CDR3. The CDR3 sequence: CASSPRGRYEQYF. As DNA, the CDR3 is TGTGCCAGCAGTCCACGGGGCCGCTACGAGCAGTACTTC.

The chain carries TRBV30 and TRBJ2-1; D possibly corresponds to TRBD2 (7 bases). Germline V gene data show CDR1 as GTSNPN and CDR2 as SVGIG (reference sequence). The germline V and J ends were trimmed by 2 bases and 3 bases, with 20 bases remaining between them. The length of the CDR3 is 17 residues. The CDR3 is CAWSLPGGQRGYNEQFF. The CDR3 region has the DNA TGTGCCTGGAGTCTCCCGGGGGGCCAGCGGGGCTACAATGAGCAGTTCTTC.

This clonotype was observed a handful of times. The chain is built from TRBV14 and TRBJ2-7; 7 bases are a match to TRBD1. CDR1 is SGHDN and CDR2 is FVKESK in the germline V gene. The CDR3 is made up of 16 amino acids. V lost 3 bases to trimming and J lost 1 base; unmatched junction nucleotides: 9. The CDR3 spells CASSQARDRRSYEQYF. The CDR3 DNA sequence: TGTGCCAGCAGCCAGGCCCGGGACAGAAGATCCTACGAGCAGTACTTC.

This clonotype has only a few counts. The rearrangement uses TRBV5-5 and TRBJ1-2; TRBD1 matches 7 bases. CDR1 and CDR2 from the germline V gene are SGHKS and YYEKEE (reference sequence). The length of the CDR3 is 16 residues. Trimming took 0 bases from V and 8 from J; bases not matched to a gene: 13. CDR3 coding DNA: TGTGCCAGCAGCTTGGCTTCCGGGACAGTTAAGAGCGGCTACACCTTC. Its protein is CASSLASGTVKSGYTF.